These 20 T cell receptor beta chains share one sample of origin, sequenced in a study of blood T cells in healthy people across ages. A J-beta primer mix and a sample-barcoded 5' primer were used in a second PCR of roughly 7 to 12 cycles. TCRdb re-called the 5' RACE reads through MiXCR, storing one row per CDR3 protein. The sample has about 800,000 distinct CDR3 sequences, approximately 25% seen once. These data also featured in a second study, about T cells of mothers and their children.

The specimen sequenced was blood. Receptors originate from a boy between 5 and 17 years old in good health.

In its sample, this clonotype was seen many times. V and J are TRBV12-3 or TRBV12-4 and TRBJ2-3; D ambiguous. CDR3 size: 13 residues. V lost 6 bases and J lost 0, with 7 bases in between. Here the CDR3 DNA reads TGTGCCAGCAGCCTGGACAGCACAGATACGCAGTATTTT. This encodes CASSLDSTDTQYF.

This clonotype was detected only a few times. V usage is TRBV7-3 and J usage is TRBJ2-3; unclear D gene. The V gene lost 3 bases and the J gene lost 6 bases, with 10 bases spanning the gap. Germline V lookup: CDR1 SGHTA, CDR2 FQGTGA. The CDR3 is 13 amino acids. DNA for the CDR3: TGTGCCAGCAGCTTTTTCAGTTGGGATACGCAGTATTTT. Residues: CASSFFSWDTQYF.

The rearrangement uses TRBV6-2 or TRBV6-3 and TRBJ2-1; D perhaps matches TRBD2 (5 bases). CDR1 is MNHEY and CDR2 is SVGEGT in the germline V gene. This CDR3 region has 17 residues. Trimming took 3 bases from V and 0 from J, leaving 15 bases between them. The CDR3 bases are TGTGCCAGCAGTTATCTAGCAGAATTAATCTCCTACAATGAGCAGTTCTTC. This sequence encodes CASSYLAELISYNEQFF.

The chain employs TRBV20-1 and TRBJ2-5; possible D gene TRBD2, 5 bases. Germline V CDR1 and CDR2: DFQATT, SNEGSKA (reference sequence). V lost 6 bases, J lost 6 bases, and 11 bases lay in between. There are 11 residues in the CDR3. DNA for the CDR3: TGCAGTGCACTCCTCGGGAAGACCCAGTACTTC. Protein product: CSALLGKTQYF.

The chain has TRBV20-1 and TRBJ2-5; D call uncertain. V was clipped by 5 bases and J by 3 bases, with 13 bases between them. CDR3 length: 13 amino acids. CDR1 and CDR2 (germline): DFQATT, SNEGSKA (reference sequence). The CDR3 coding sequence is TGCAGTGCTCAAGACACTGCCGAAGAGACCCAGTACTTC. The encoded protein is CSAQDTAEETQYF.

V usage is TRBV5-1 and J usage is TRBJ2-5; 11 bases are shared with TRBD2. The DNA end is more similar to TRBJ2-1, so the J call may be wrong. CDR1 is SGHRS, CDR2 YFSETQ, per germline. The CDR3 spans 14 residues. CDR3 loop: CASLRLAGSNEQFF. CDR3 in DNA: TGCGCCAGCCTGAGACTAGCGGGAAGCAATGAGCAGTTCTTC.

The chain carries TRBV29-1 and TRBJ1-2; D gene uncertain. V was shortened by 1 base and J by 8 bases, with 8 bases between the two germline ends. The CDR3 spans 11 residues. Germline V CDR1 and CDR2: SQVTM, ANQGSEA. The CDR3 DNA follows: TGCAGCGTTGAAGCGGCGGGAGGCTACACCTTC. It specifies CSVEAAGGYTF.

This chain connects TRBV20-1 to TRBJ2-7; 7 bases agree with TRBD1. Germline loops: CDR1 DFQATT, CDR2 SNEGSKA (reference sequence). The V gene end was trimmed by 6 bases and the J gene end by 6 bases; junction bases not matched to a gene: 11. The CDR3 has 13 residues. CDR3 loop: CSAEGAGWFEQYF. The CDR3 bases are TGCAGTGCCGAGGGGGCAGGGTGGTTCGAGCAGTACTTC.

CDR3 nucleotides: TGTGCCAGCAGCTTAACTAGCGGGGGGGCAGATACGCAGTATTTT. It is translated as CASSLTSGGADTQYF. This chain links TRBV11-2 with TRBJ2-3; 13 bases agree with TRBD2. The CDR3 runs to 15 residues. The germline CDR1 and CDR2 sequences are SGHAT and FQNNGV. V trimming: 2 bases; J trimming: 4 bases; junction bases outside the gene matches: 0.

The chain combines TRBV5-1 with TRBJ1-6; D gene ambiguous. Germline V gene data show CDR1 as SGHRS and CDR2 as YFSETQ. The CDR3 length is 16 residues. V was clipped by 4 bases and J by 0 bases, with 11 bases between them. The CDR3 protein is CASSPSKSSYNSPLHF. The CDR3 nucleotides read TGCGCCAGCAGCCCCTCGAAGAGCTCCTATAATTCACCCCTCCACTTT.

The chain recombines TRBV5-1 with TRBJ2-5, with D possibly being TRBD2 (6 bases). Germline assignment: CDR1 SGHRS and CDR2 YFSETQ. V was cut by 0 bases and J by 3 bases, with 12 bases left in between. This CDR3 has 15 residues. The CDR3 region is CASSLVFGGEETQYF. The CDR3 DNA sequence: TGCGCCAGCAGCTTGGTGTTCGGGGGTGAAGAGACCCAGTACTTC.

CDR3 residues: CASSPWTSVYNEQFF. CDR3 nucleotides: TGTGCCAGCAGCCCATGGACTAGCGTGTACAATGAGCAGTTCTTC. V and J are TRBV11-2 and TRBJ2-5; 9 positions agree with TRBD2. The end of the DNA fits TRBJ2-1 better, so the J call may be wrong. The CDR3 has 15 amino acids. Germline-derived CDR1 and CDR2 are SGHAT and FQNNGV.

This clonotype has more than one count but fewer than ten. The chain carries TRBV27 and TRBJ1-1; D unclear. Trimming removed 8 bases at V and 2 bases at J, with 21 bases between. The germline V gene encodes CDR1 MNHEY and CDR2 SMNVEV (reference sequence). The CDR3 length is 16 residues. CDR3: CASGPPRLARNTEAFF. The CDR3 DNA is TGTGCCAGCGGCCCGCCGCGTCTCGCCCGAAACACTGAAGCTTTCTTT.

This clonotype was recorded a few times. V gene TRBV7-2 combines with J gene TRBJ2-5, with 9 bases lining up with TRBD1. The germline V gene has CDR1 SGHTA and CDR2 FQGNSA. The V and J ends lost 5 bases and 7 bases, in that order; junction bases with no gene match: 11. CDR3 length: 15 residues. The CDR3 DNA reads TGTGCCAGCAGCCAAAGGACAGGGGCAAGTCGGACCCAGTACTTC. The encoded protein is CASSQRTGASRTQYF.

The chain couples TRBV29-1 to TRBJ2-3, with unresolved D. This CDR3 contains 13 residues. V lost 5 bases, J lost 0 bases, and 9 bases lay in between. CDR1 is SQVTM, CDR2 ANQGSEA, per germline. The CDR3: CSVFGRSTDTQYF. The CDR3 DNA sequence: TGCAGCGTTTTCGGCCGGAGCACAGATACGCAGTATTTT.

This chain joins TRBV21-1 and TRBJ1-2; the tabulated D call, TRBD1, remains unverified against the DNA. TRBV21-1 is a documented pseudogene. The CDR3 runs 13 residues. CDR3 nucleotides: TGTGCCAGCAGCAAAGGGGGGACATATGGCTACACCTTC. This encodes CASSKGGTYGYTF.

The rearrangement joins TRBV5-1 to TRBJ2-5, with D tentatively TRBD2 (5 bases). V lost 0 bases, J lost 2 bases, and 11 bases lay in between. Germline CDR1 SGHRS, CDR2 YFSETQ. The CDR3 covers 15 residues. The CDR3 coding sequence is TGCGCCAGCAGCTTGGGGACTGCGACTCAAGAGACCCAGTACTTC. This encodes CASSLGTATQETQYF.

The rearrangement joins TRBV28 to TRBJ2-1, with 10 bases aligning to TRBD2. The CDR3 has 15 amino acids. Germline lookup yields CDR1 MDHEN and CDR2 SYDVKM. The ends lost 4 bases at V and 8 bases at J; junction bases unmatched: 8. The CDR3 sequence is CASSSRSGRAHEQFF. The CDR3, as DNA: TGTGCCAGCAGTTCAAGGAGCGGGAGGGCCCATGAGCAGTTCTTC.

This clonotype was seen a few times. This chain connects TRBV6-6 to TRBJ2-3; 8 bases agree with TRBD1. Germline trimming cut 6 bases from V and 5 bases from J; bases unmatched to any gene: 10. The CDR3 covers 15 residues. Germline loops: CDR1 MNHNY, CDR2 SVGAGI (reference sequence). CDR3 region: CASSLGDRQGDTQYF. CDR3 nucleotide sequence: TGTGCCAGCAGCCTCGGGGACAGGCAGGGAGATACGCAGTATTTT.

This clonotype has only a few counts. The chain uses TRBV20-1 and TRBJ1-2; D unclear. CDR1 and CDR2 from the germline V gene are DFQATT and SNEGSKA (reference sequence). V was shortened by 3 bases and J by 8 bases, with 16 bases between the two germline ends. This CDR3 comprises 13 residues. CDR3 region: CSASAPRTGGYTF. CDR3 coding DNA: TGCAGTGCTAGCGCACCTCGAACGGGGGGCTACACCTTC.